Below are 18 T cell receptor beta chains sequenced from a single sample in a study of T cell responses to AZD1222 COVID-19 vaccine. TCRdb's table, derived via immunoSEQ multiplex PCR, lists solely in-frame clones and lacks some. Of over 100,000 clones listed, about four fifths are singletons. The specimen comprised peripheral blood, sampled on day 0 of AZD1222 vaccination. Receptor source: an adult in good health.

The chain recombines TRBV28 with TRBJ2-7, with 9 bases lining up with TRBD1. CDR1 is MDHEN and CDR2 is SYDVKM in the germline V gene. Trimming cost V 6 bases and J 4 bases; bases outside gene matches: 7. The CDR3 loop spans 14 amino acids. CDR3 DNA: TGTGCCAGCAGGCTGGGGGACAGGGTATACGAGCAGTACTTC. Amino acid sequence: CASRLGDRVYEQYF.

The chain carries TRBV6-5 and TRBJ1-1; D is unclear. Germline-derived CDR1 and CDR2 are MNHEY and SVGAGI. The length of the CDR3 is 13 residues. V lost 0 bases and J lost 6, with 8 bases in between. The CDR3 loop is CASSYSVGPEAFF. In DNA form, the CDR3 reads TGTGCCAGCAGTTACTCAGTCGGACCTGAAGCTTTCTTT.

The J gene is TRBJ1-1, the V gene TRBV29-1; maybe TRBD1 (5 bases). Trimming took 7 bases from V and 0 from J, leaving 15 bases between them. Germline V CDR1 and CDR2: SQVTM, ANQGSEA. This CDR3 has 14 amino acids. The CDR3 is CSGRAGTVNTEAFF. The DNA of the CDR3 is TGCAGCGGAAGGGCCGGGACGGTGAACACTGAAGCTTTCTTT.

The chain couples TRBV5-1 to TRBJ1-6; D remains unclear. Germline V gene lookup returns CDR1 SGHRS and CDR2 YFSETQ. V lost 2 bases and J lost 5, with 11 bases in between. The CDR3 sequence is 15 residues long. CDR3 sequence reads: CASSLEGNHNSPLHF. The CDR3 DNA follows: TGCGCCAGCAGCTTAGAGGGAAATCATAATTCACCCCTCCACTTT.

In its sample, this clone was seen once. The V gene is TRBV24-1, the J gene TRBJ2-3; TRBD1 aligns across 8 bases. Germline V gene lookup returns CDR1 KGHDR and CDR2 SFDVKD. V shed 10 bases, J shed 0 bases, and the junction held 2 bases outside the gene matches. This CDR3 spans 13 amino acids. The CDR3 protein is CATGTGSTDTQYF. The DNA of the CDR3 is TGTGCCACGGGGACAGGTAGCACAGATACGCAGTATTTT.

The CDR3 here is CARGTGSYEQYF. CDR3 in DNA: TGTGCCAGAGGGACAGGTAGCTACGAGCAGTACTTC. This sequence joins TRBV2 and TRBJ2-7; 8 nucleotides line up with TRBD1. Germline lookup yields CDR1 SNHLY and CDR2 FYNNEI. Trimming at V came to 9 bases and at J to 3 bases, leaving 4 bases not matched to a gene. The length of the CDR3 is 12 residues.

The V call is TRBV28, the J call TRBJ2-7; 11 bases fit TRBD1. Germline V gene sequence: CDR1 MDHEN, CDR2 SYDVKM. This CDR3 region has 14 residues. Unmatched junction bases numbered 5, after V lost 5 bases and J lost 5 bases. The CDR3 bases are TGTGCCAGCAGTCGTGGGGACAGGGGGGACGAGCAGTACTTC. It specifies CASSRGDRGDEQYF. Together with reference TRBV28 and TRBJ2-7, the CDR3 gives the full variable domain: DVKVTQSSRYLVKRTGEKVFLECVQDMDHENMFWYRQDPGLGLRLIYFSYDVKMKEKGDIPEGYSVSREKKERFSLILESASTNQTSMYLCASSRGDRGDEQYFGPGTRLTVT.

J is TRBJ2-5 and V is TRBV28, with D maybe TRBD2 (5 bases). V lost 7 bases to trimming and J lost 10 bases, with 16 bases between them. Germline CDR1 reads MDHEN; CDR2 reads SYDVKM. The CDR3 spans 12 residues. The chain's CDR3 is CASKKTRGIQYF. CDR3 sequence (DNA): TGTGCCAGCAAAAAAACTCGGGGTATCCAGTACTTC.

V gene TRBV9 combines with J gene TRBJ2-1; 13 bases line up with TRBD2. V lost 4 bases to trimming and J lost 7 bases; unmatched junction nucleotides: 11. The CDR3 spans 17 residues. Germline CDR1 SGDLS, CDR2 YYNGEE. CDR3 protein: CASSLRTSGRLGNEQFF. CDR3 DNA sequence: TGTGCCAGCAGCTTGCGGACTAGCGGGAGATTGGGGAATGAGCAGTTCTTC.

The chain joins TRBV10-3 to TRBJ1-4; 8 nucleotides align to TRBD1. This CDR3 spans 14 amino acids. V shed 8 bases and J 8 bases; nucleotides not matched to a gene: 10. Germline CDR1 and CDR2: ENHRY and SYGVKD. The CDR3: CAIGPGTGGEKLFF. The DNA of the CDR3 is TGTGCCATCGGCCCCGGGACAGGTGGCGAAAAACTGTTTTTT.

V gene TRBV9 combines with J gene TRBJ1-2; D is unclear. Germline-derived CDR1 and CDR2 are SGDLS and YYNGEE. The CDR3 consists of 15 residues. V was clipped by 6 bases and J by 1 base, with 16 bases between them. The CDR3 DNA reads as TGTGCCAGCACTCCCAAAGACCGTAATAACTATGGCTACACCTTC. Translated, it gives CASTPKDRNNYGYTF.

The chain couples TRBV19 to TRBJ2-5; D is possibly TRBD1 or TRBD2 (5 bases each). There are 13 residues in the CDR3. In germline, CDR1 is LNHDA, CDR2 SQIVND (reference sequence). V was clipped by 9 bases and J by 5 bases, with 16 bases between them. The CDR3 loop reads CASPRVGEETQYF. The CDR3, as DNA: TGTGCCAGCCCCAGGGTGGGAGAGGAGACCCAGTACTTC. Variable domain in full (rest from reference TRBV19 and TRBJ2-5): DGGITQSPKYLFRKEGQNVTLSCEQNLNHDAMYWYRQDPGQGLRLIYYSQIVNDFQKGDIAEGYSVSREKKESFPLTVTSAQKNPTAFYLCASPRVGEETQYFGPGTRLLVL.

The chain combines TRBV29-1 with TRBJ2-2; 8 nucleotides agree with TRBD1. CDR1 and CDR2 (germline): SQVTM, ANQGSEA. This CDR3 spans 15 amino acids. With 2 bases clipped from V and 4 bases from J, the junction kept 6 bases outside the gene matches. The CDR3 coding sequence is TGCAGCGTTGAACAGGGGGCATTAGGCACCGGGGAGCTGTTTTTT. This translates into CSVEQGALGTGELFF.

V gene TRBV25-1 combines with J gene TRBJ2-2; TRBD1 matches at 8 bases. After removal of 8 bases from V and 6 bases from J, the junction contained 11 bases not matched to a gene. CDR1 and CDR2 from the germline V gene are MGHDK and SYGVNS. CDR3 size: 15 residues. The CDR3 nucleotides read TGTGCCAGCGGACGACAGGGGACCCTCGCCGGGGAGCTGTTTTTT. This gives the protein CASGRQGTLAGELFF.

V usage is TRBV7-2 and J usage is TRBJ1-2, with D possibly TRBD1 on 5 matching bases. CDR1 SGHTA and CDR2 FQGNSA come from the germline V gene. The CDR3 spans 15 residues. V shed 2 bases and J shed 8 bases, with 18 bases lying between them. The CDR3 DNA follows: TGTGCCAGCAGCTTACTTACGGGGGGGATCGGCGGCTACACCTTC. This sequence encodes CASSLLTGGIGGYTF.

The chain combines TRBV6-5 with TRBJ2-7; D is possibly TRBD1 (6 bases). Trimming left V 6 bases short and J 3 bases short, with 18 bases between. Per the germline V gene, CDR1 is MNHEY and CDR2 is SVGAGI. CDR3 length: 15 amino acids. DNA of the CDR3: TGTGCCAGCAGACGAGGGACATTGGCACGCTACGAGCAGTACTTC. Its protein is CASRRGTLARYEQYF.

The chain links TRBV3-1 (or the pseudogene TRBV3-2) to TRBJ2-2; a possible D gene is TRBD2 (5 bases). V was shortened by 2 bases and J by 5 bases, with 6 bases between the two germline ends. The CDR3 runs 13 residues. Looked up from germline, CDR1 is LGHDT and CDR2 is YNNKEL (reference sequence). The CDR3 loop reads CASSQLATGELFF. The CDR3 DNA reads TGTGCCAGCAGCCAATTAGCGACCGGGGAGCTGTTTTTT.

This clone was observed a few times. CDR3 DNA: TGTGCCAGCGAGTACAGGGGGGGAAACACCATATATTTT. This encodes CASEYRGGNTIYF. The gene calls are TRBV3-1 (or the pseudogene TRBV3-2) and TRBJ1-3; TRBD1 agrees at 8 bases. Germline CDR1 and CDR2: LGHDT and YNNKEL (reference sequence). The CDR3 covers 13 residues. The trim removed 8 bases at V and 4 bases at J, leaving 4 bases unmatched.